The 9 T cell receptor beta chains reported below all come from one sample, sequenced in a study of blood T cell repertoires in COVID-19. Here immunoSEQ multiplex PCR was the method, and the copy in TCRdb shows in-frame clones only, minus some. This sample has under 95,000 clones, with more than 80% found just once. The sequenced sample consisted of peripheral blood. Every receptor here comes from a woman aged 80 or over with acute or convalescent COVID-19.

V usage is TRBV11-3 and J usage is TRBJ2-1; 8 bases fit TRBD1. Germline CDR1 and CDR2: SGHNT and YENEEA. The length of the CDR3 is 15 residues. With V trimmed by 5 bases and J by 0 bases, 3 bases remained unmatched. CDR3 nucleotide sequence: TGTGCCAGCAGCCAGGGGGCTAGCTCCTACAATGAGCAGTTCTTC. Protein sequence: CASSQGASSYNEQFF.

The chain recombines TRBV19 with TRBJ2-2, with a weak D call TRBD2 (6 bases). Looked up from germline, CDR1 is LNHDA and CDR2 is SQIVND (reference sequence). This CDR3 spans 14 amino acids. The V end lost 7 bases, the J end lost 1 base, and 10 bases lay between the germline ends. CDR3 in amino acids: CASMAGRNTGELFF. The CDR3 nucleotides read TGTGCCAGTATGGCGGGGAGGAACACCGGGGAGCTGTTTTTT.

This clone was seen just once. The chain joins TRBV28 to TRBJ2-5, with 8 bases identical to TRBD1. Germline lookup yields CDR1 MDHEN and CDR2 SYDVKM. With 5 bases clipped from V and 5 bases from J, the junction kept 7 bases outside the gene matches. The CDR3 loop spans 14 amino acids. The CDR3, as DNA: TGTGCCAGCAGTCCACAGGGACAGGCGGAGACCCAGTACTTC. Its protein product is CASSPQGQAETQYF. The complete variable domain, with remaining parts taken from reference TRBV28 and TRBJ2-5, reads DVKVTQSSRYLVKRTGEKVFLECVQDMDHENMFWYRQDPGLGLRLIYFSYDVKMKEKGDIPEGYSVSREKKERFSLILESASTNQTSMYLCASSPQGQAETQYFGPGTRLLVL.

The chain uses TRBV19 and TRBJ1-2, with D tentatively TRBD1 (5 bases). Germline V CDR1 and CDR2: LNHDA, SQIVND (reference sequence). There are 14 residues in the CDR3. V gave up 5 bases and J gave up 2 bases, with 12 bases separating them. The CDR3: CASSSLTANYGYTF. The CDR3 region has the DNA TGTGCCAGTAGTTCACTGACAGCGAACTATGGCTACACCTTC.

CDR3 loop: CASSQDPSNGNTIYF. CDR3 coding DNA: TGCGCCAGCAGCCAAGATCCTTCTAATGGAAACACCATATATTTT. The chain uses TRBV4-3 and TRBJ1-3; the D is unclear. Deletions cut 0 bases from V and 3 bases from J, with 9 bases between. The CDR3 has 15 residues. The germline V gene has CDR1 LGHNA and CDR2 YSLEER.

The CDR3 DNA reads as TGTGCTAGTGGTAAGGACAGGTTCCCCATGAACACTGAAGCTTTCTTT. Its translation: CASGKDRFPMNTEAFF. The chain carries TRBV12-5 and TRBJ1-1; 7 bases are shared with TRBD1. The CDR3 totals 16 residues. The germline CDR1 and CDR2 sequences are LGHNT and FRNRAP. Trimming removed 5 bases from V and 0 bases from J; junction bases left unmatched: 9.

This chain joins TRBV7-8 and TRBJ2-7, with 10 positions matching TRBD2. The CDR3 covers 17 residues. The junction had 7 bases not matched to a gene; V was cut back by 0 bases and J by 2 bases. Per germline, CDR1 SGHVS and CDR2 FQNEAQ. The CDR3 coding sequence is TGTGCCAGCAGCTTAGCACTTACTAGCGGGACCGCCTACGAGCAGTACTTC. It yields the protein CASSLALTSGTAYEQYF.

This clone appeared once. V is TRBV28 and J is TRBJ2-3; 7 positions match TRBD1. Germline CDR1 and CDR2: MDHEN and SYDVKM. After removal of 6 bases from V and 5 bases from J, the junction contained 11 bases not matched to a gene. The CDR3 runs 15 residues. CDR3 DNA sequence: TGTGCCAGCAGCCCTCACTCCGACAGGGTAGATACGCAGTATTTT. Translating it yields CASSPHSDRVDTQYF. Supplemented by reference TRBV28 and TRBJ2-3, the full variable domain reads DVKVTQSSRYLVKRTGEKVFLECVQDMDHENMFWYRQDPGLGLRLIYFSYDVKMKEKGDIPEGYSVSREKKERFSLILESASTNQTSMYLCASSPHSDRVDTQYFGPGTRLTVL.

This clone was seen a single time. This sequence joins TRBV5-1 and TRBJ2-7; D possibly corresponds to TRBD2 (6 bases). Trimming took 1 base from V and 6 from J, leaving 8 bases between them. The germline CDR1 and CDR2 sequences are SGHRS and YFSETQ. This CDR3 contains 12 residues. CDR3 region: CASSLRGSEQYF. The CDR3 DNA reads TGCGCCAGCAGCTTGCGGGGGAGCGAGCAGTACTTC.